The 28 T cell receptor beta chains in this list originate from one sample, sequenced in a study of Graves' ophthalmopathy and Graves' hyperthyroidism. RNA transcripts served as template for amplifying TCR beta CDR3 sequences. RT-PCR in the first round used HTBI primers; a second-round multiplex PCR followed. From the multiplex PCR reads, TCRdb called clonotypes with MiXCR, one entry per CDR3 protein. The data show 170,000 or so distinct CDR3 sequences, 30% to 45% seen once. Sequencing was done on a sample of peripheral blood. Source of these receptors: a woman aged 40 to 50 with Graves' ophthalmopathy.

This clonotype appeared many times. The chain combines TRBV6-1 with TRBJ1-2, with D hard to call. The germline CDR1 and CDR2 sequences are MNHNS and SASEGT. V shed 8 bases and J shed 8 bases, with 15 bases lying between them. There are 12 residues in the CDR3. The chain's CDR3 is CASGESPGGYTF. CDR3 in DNA: TGTGCCAGCGGGGAATCGCCCGGGGGCTACACCTTC.

V is TRBV3-1 and J is TRBJ1-5, with D uncertain. Trimming removed 1 base at V and 3 bases at J, with 4 bases between. The CDR3 spans 13 residues. Germline CDR1 LGHDT, CDR2 YNNKEL (reference sequence). The CDR3 nucleotides read TGTGCCAGCAGCCAAGGGCCCAATCAGCCCCAGCATTTT. Translation: CASSQGPNQPQHF. The complete variable domain, with remaining parts taken from reference TRBV3-1 and TRBJ1-5, reads DTAVSQTPKYLVTQMGNDKSIKCEQNLGHDTMYWYKQDSKKFLKIMFSYNNKELIINETVPNRFSPKSPDKAHLNLHINSLELGDSAVYFCASSQGPNQPQHFGDGTRLSIL.

This clonotype has a count of ten or more. V gene TRBV2 combines with J gene TRBJ2-5; the match to TRBD1 covers 9 bases. The CDR3 runs 14 residues. Trimming at V came to 7 bases and at J to 5 bases, leaving 8 bases not matched to a gene. Germline CDR1 and CDR2: SNHLY and FYNNEI. The CDR3 coding sequence is TGTGCCAGCACAAAACAGGGGGCGAGGGAGACCCAGTACTTC. It is translated as CASTKQGARETQYF.

This clonotype was found once. The J gene is TRBJ2-5, the V gene TRBV27; 7 nucleotides align to TRBD2. The germline gives CDR1 MNHEY, CDR2 SMNVEV (reference sequence). Germline trimming cut 6 bases from V and 4 bases from J; bases unmatched to any gene: 5. There are 13 residues in the CDR3. CDR3 DNA: TGTGCCAGCAGCCAAAGGGAGGGAGAGACCCAGTACTTC. Translating gives CASSQREGETQYF.

This clonotype was seen repeatedly, ten times or more. V is TRBV28 and J is TRBJ1-1; no definite D call. The V and J ends lost 5 bases and 3 bases respectively, with 7 bases between them. This CDR3 has 12 residues. Germline V CDR1 and CDR2: MDHEN, SYDVKM. CDR3 sequence (DNA): TGTGCCAGCAGTCGAGCTTACACTGAAGCTTTCTTT. Protein sequence: CASSRAYTEAFF.

Many counts were recorded for this clonotype. The V call is TRBV6-2 or TRBV6-3, the J call TRBJ2-7; no clear D. V was cut by 2 bases and J by 5 bases, with 10 bases left in between. The CDR3 consists of 13 residues. CDR1 and CDR2 (germline): MNHEY, SVGEGT. As DNA, the CDR3 is TGTGCCAGCAGTTACCGGGTACCCCACGAGCAGTACTTC. Translating gives CASSYRVPHEQYF.

This clonotype has a handful of counts. This chain connects TRBV2 to TRBJ2-7, with 10 positions matching TRBD2. CDR3 length: 17 amino acids. CDR1 SNHLY and CDR2 FYNNEI come from the germline V gene. The V segment lost 4 bases and the J segment 3 bases; nucleotides outside the gene matches: 12. The CDR3 sequence: CASSGAAGGPKFYEQYF. The CDR3 DNA reads TGTGCCAGCAGTGGAGCAGCGGGAGGGCCAAAATTCTACGAGCAGTACTTC.

This clonotype was detected ten times or more. The chain couples TRBV6-2 or TRBV6-3 to TRBJ1-2; TRBD1 might be the D (6 bases). V shed 5 bases and J shed 6 bases, with 13 bases lying between them. Germline V gene lookup returns CDR1 MNHEY and CDR2 SVGEGT. The CDR3 covers 13 residues. The CDR3 DNA is TGTGCCAGCAGTAACCGGGACACACATGGCTACACCTTC. It yields the protein CASSNRDTHGYTF.

This chain uses TRBV7-9 with TRBJ2-5; D perhaps matches TRBD1 (7 bases). The germline V gene encodes CDR1 SEHNR and CDR2 FQNEAQ (reference sequence). CDR3 length equals 14 residues. V shed 3 bases and J shed 5 bases, with 13 bases lying between them. The CDR3 bases are TGTGCCAGCAGCTTGAGCAGGGGGGCGGAGACCCAGTACTTC. Residues: CASSLSRGAETQYF.

In its sample, this clonotype was seen many times. In DNA form, the CDR3 reads TGCAGTGCTAGTAGGTCTAGCAGGGAGCAGTACTTC. Amino acids: CSASRSSREQYF. The chain employs TRBV20-1 and TRBJ2-7; D is possibly TRBD2 (5 bases). The CDR3 spans 12 residues. Trimming left V 3 bases short and J 7 bases short, with 13 bases between. Germline CDR1 is DFQATT and CDR2 is SNEGSKA (reference sequence).

This clonotype was seen repeatedly, ten times or more. J is TRBJ2-2 and V is TRBV12-3 or TRBV12-4, with TRBD1 identical over 7 bases. The length of the CDR3 is 15 residues. V was pared by 5 bases and J by 0 bases, with 3 bases of the junction left unmatched. The CDR3 sequence: CASSRDSSNTGELFF. The CDR3 nucleotides are TGTGCCAGCAGTCGGGACAGCTCGAACACCGGGGAGCTGTTTTTT.

The J gene is TRBJ2-7, the V gene TRBV12-3 or TRBV12-4, with 8 nucleotides matching TRBD2. With V trimmed by 3 bases and J by 1 base, 2 bases remained unmatched. The CDR3 sequence is 14 residues long. In DNA form, the CDR3 reads TGTGCCAGCAGTTTGAGCGGGAGATCCTACGAGCAGTACTTC. It codes for CASSLSGRSYEQYF.

The chain recombines TRBV28 with TRBJ2-7, with 7 bases matching TRBD1. With 6 bases clipped from V and 4 bases from J, the junction kept 6 bases outside the gene matches. The CDR3 loop spans 13 amino acids. Germline CDR1 reads MDHEN; CDR2 reads SYDVKM. Here the CDR3 reads CASSEGGGYEQYF. The CDR3 DNA reads TGTGCCAGCAGCGAAGGGGGCGGTTACGAGCAGTACTTC.

In nucleotides, the CDR3 is TGCGCCAGCAGCCCCGTTGGGCTAGCGGGAGGGTACCACGAGCAGTACTTC. Translating it yields CASSPVGLAGGYHEQYF. The chain carries TRBV5-1 and TRBJ2-7; 12 bases are a match to TRBD2. Germline loops: CDR1 SGHRS, CDR2 YFSETQ. The CDR3 totals 17 residues. The V and J ends lost 4 bases and 5 bases, in that order; junction bases with no gene match: 13.

This clonotype has at least ten counts. The chain is built from TRBV3-1 and TRBJ1-6; D gene uncertain. The length of the CDR3 is 15 residues. V gave up 2 bases and J gave up 7 bases, with 12 bases separating them. The germline gives CDR1 LGHDT, CDR2 YNNKEL (reference sequence). CDR3 bases: TGTGCCAGCAGCCAACGGTCAACAGAGAATTCACCCCTCCACTTT. Its translation is CASSQRSTENSPLHF. Variable domain in full (rest from reference TRBV3-1 and TRBJ1-6): DTAVSQTPKYLVTQMGNDKSIKCEQNLGHDTMYWYKQDSKKFLKIMFSYNNKELIINETVPNRFSPKSPDKAHLNLHINSLELGDSAVYFCASSQRSTENSPLHFGNGTRLTVT.

This clonotype has ten or more counts. The J gene is TRBJ2-5, the V gene TRBV29-1, with 13 nucleotides matching TRBD2. Per the germline V gene, CDR1 is SQVTM and CDR2 is ANQGSEA. The junction had 10 bases not matched to a gene; V was cut back by 7 bases and J by 2 bases. The CDR3 runs to 16 residues. CDR3 coding DNA: TGCAGCGCGGAGGGACTAGCGGGGTTTCGGCAAGAGACCCAGTACTTC. As protein: CSAEGLAGFRQETQYF.

The chain recombines TRBV12-3 or TRBV12-4 with TRBJ2-5, with 12 bases identical to TRBD1. V shed 5 bases and J 7 bases; nucleotides not matched to a gene: 8. The CDR3 is 15 amino acids. The DNA for the CDR3 is TGTGCCAGCAGTCAAACGGGACAGGGGGCTGGGACCCAGTACTTC. Protein sequence: CASSQTGQGAGTQYF.

The chain joins TRBV5-1 to TRBJ1-1, with 8 bases matching TRBD1. CDR3 length equals 15 residues. V was pared by 4 bases and J by 4 bases, with 9 bases of the junction left unmatched. Germline lookup yields CDR1 SGHRS and CDR2 YFSETQ. The CDR3 coding sequence is TGCGCCAGCAGCAGAACCACAGGGGGTAGCACTGAAGCTTTCTTT. Its protein is CASSRTTGGSTEAFF.

The chain combines TRBV20-1 with TRBJ1-2; 7 nucleotides align to TRBD1. The V and J ends lost 4 bases and 6 bases, in that order; junction bases with no gene match: 11. This CDR3 has 14 amino acids. Germline lookup yields CDR1 DFQATT and CDR2 SNEGSKA (reference sequence). The CDR3 sequence: CSANRQGEVNGYTF. CDR3 nucleotides: TGCAGTGCTAATAGACAGGGAGAGGTGAATGGCTACACCTTC.

The table lists this clonotype with many counts. CDR3 coding DNA: TGTGCCAGCAGGCGGTTAGCGGGAGGATTCCCCGAGCAGTACTTC. Protein product: CASRRLAGGFPEQYF. This sequence joins TRBV6-2 or TRBV6-3 and TRBJ2-7; the match to TRBD2 covers 10 bases. The CDR3 contains 15 residues. The J segment lost 6 bases and the V segment lost 6 bases, leaving 11 bases of the junction unmatched. CDR1 MNHEY and CDR2 SVGEGT come from the germline V gene.

This clonotype has a single count. V and J are TRBV30 and TRBJ1-1; D remains unclear. Germline-derived CDR1 and CDR2 are GTSNPN and SVGIG (reference sequence). This CDR3 spans 12 amino acids. V was shortened by 2 bases and J by 3 bases, with 7 bases between the two germline ends. The CDR3 sequence: CAWSNSYTEAFF. CDR3 in DNA: TGTGCCTGGAGTAACAGTTACACTGAAGCTTTCTTT. The full variable domain, rest sourced from reference TRBV30 and TRBJ1-1, is SQTIHQWPATLVQPVGSPLSLECTVEGTSNPNLYWYRQAAGRGLQLLFYSVGIGQISSEVPQNLSASRPQDRQFILSSKKLLLSDSGFYLCAWSNSYTEAFFGQGTRLTVV.

This clonotype has a count of ten or more. This sequence joins TRBV3-1 and TRBJ1-2; TRBD1 matches at 10 bases. The trim removed 5 bases at V and 0 bases at J, leaving 3 bases unmatched. CDR1 LGHDT and CDR2 YNNKEL come from the germline V gene (reference sequence). CDR3 size: 15 residues. DNA for the CDR3: TGTGCCAGCAGCTGGACAGGGGGAGCTAACTATGGCTACACCTTC. It is translated as CASSWTGGANYGYTF.

The genes are TRBV12-3 or TRBV12-4 and TRBJ2-7; TRBD2 might be the D (5 bases). Trimming removed 6 bases from V and 3 bases from J, with 12 bases in between. There are 13 residues in the CDR3. The CDR3 DNA reads as TGTGCCAGCAGCCTAGCCCAGCGCTACGAGCAGTACTTC. As protein: CASSLAQRYEQYF.

This clonotype has a count of ten or more. The rearrangement joins TRBV7-2 to TRBJ2-7; D gene uncertain. Trimming stripped 1 base from V and 8 bases from J, with 9 bases between. Germline loops: CDR1 SGHTA, CDR2 FQGNSA. The CDR3 consists of 12 residues. The CDR3 DNA follows: TGTGCCAGCAGCTTAGACCAGCTGAAGCAGTACTTC. Its protein product is CASSLDQLKQYF.

This clonotype was detected once. This chain uses TRBV6-2 or TRBV6-3 with TRBJ1-6; D remains ambiguous. This CDR3 comprises 18 residues. Trimming pared 6 bases from V and 8 bases from J, leaving 26 bases between. The germline V gene has CDR1 MNHEY and CDR2 SVGEGT. The CDR3 DNA reads TGTGCCAGCAGACCGATGAAACTCGCTACCCTAGTTGATTCACCCCTCCACTTT. As protein: CASRPMKLATLVDSPLHF.

This clonotype was seen at least ten times. This sequence joins TRBV6-2 or TRBV6-3 and TRBJ2-4, with D perhaps TRBD1 (6 bases). CDR1 and CDR2 (germline): MNHEY, SVGEGT. The CDR3 contains 17 residues. Trimming removed 6 bases from V and 2 bases from J, with 20 bases in between. This CDR3 reads CASSTPGTLRTKNIQYF. DNA for the CDR3: TGTGCCAGCAGCACCCCCGGGACACTCCGTACCAAAAACATTCAGTACTTC.

The V and J genes are TRBV6-1 and TRBJ2-5; D is unresolved. The germline V and J ends were trimmed by 3 bases and 2 bases, with 16 bases remaining between them. From germline, CDR1 is MNHNS and CDR2 SASEGT. The CDR3 has 16 amino acids. The CDR3 DNA sequence: TGTGCCAGCAGTGAGTATCCGAGTACCTATCAAGAGACCCAGTACTTC. Translated, it gives CASSEYPSTYQETQYF.

The chain links TRBV12-3 or TRBV12-4 to TRBJ1-1, with 8 bases that match TRBD1. The CDR3 runs to 14 residues. V was pared by 6 bases and J by 5 bases, with 8 bases of the junction left unmatched. The CDR3 coding sequence is TGTGCCAGCAGACGGCAGGGGGCAGGTACTGAAGCTTTCTTT. Translated, it gives CASRRQGAGTEAFF.